Listed here is a single TCR beta chain. The antigen remains unidentified. This sample is part of a study of graft-versus-host responses after intestinal transplantation. Study overall: Uniformly, recipients were administered anti-thymocyte globulin induction with subsequent tacrolimus and steroids for around three years. Study-level points and caveats: Where graft-donor T cell macrochimerism was present, patients had high graft-versus-host to host-versus-graft clonal ratios in allografts. There were GvH clones found in recipient marrow, and some of them appeared first in ileum or blood.

CDR1 and CDR2 (germline): SGHNT, YYREEE (reference sequence). Between the trimmed V and J ends, which lost 1 base and 5 bases, there was a span of 6 bases. There are 12 residues in the CDR3. Assay used: immunoSEQ multiplex PCR; TCRdb lists only in-frame clones, some missing. The table has about 120,000 clones, 90% to 95% seen once. The input for sequencing was unstimulated CD8+ T cells sorted from spleen or lymph node cells, taken before intestinal transplant. This sequence was found in a human donor who received an intestinal transplant. The V gene is TRBV5-4, the J gene TRBJ1-1; D not resolved. This chain's CDR3 is CASSLTGTEAFF. The CDR3 nucleotides are TGTGCCAGCAGCTTGACTGGAACTGAAGCTTTCTTT.